The 20 T cell receptor beta chains below were found in one sample sequenced in a study of T cells expressing NK-cell markers. From its re-call of the 5' RACE reads, TCRdb lists each CDR3 protein once, without DNA. The sample totals about 160,000 distinct CDR3 sequences. Sequencing used blood T cells: a sorted CD56 or NKG2C T cell subset, CD4+ or CD8+ T cells, or bulk PBMC T cells (not recorded which). The receptors here all came from a woman between 18 and 70 years old in good health.

The chain employs TRBV5-1 and TRBJ2-7; TCRdb indicates TRBD2, and absent DNA this call remains unverified. This CDR3 has 15 amino acids. The germline CDR1 and CDR2 sequences are SGHRS and YFSETQ. The chain's CDR3 is CASSFPAGGIYEQYF. The variable domain in full, with the rest retrieved from reference TRBV5-1 and TRBJ2-7, is KAGVTQTPRYLIKTRGQQVTLSCSPISGHRSVSWYQQTPGQGLQFLFEYFSETQRNKGNFPGRFSGRQFSNSRSEMNVSTLELGDSALYLCASSFPAGGIYEQYFGPGTRLTVT.

The J gene is TRBJ1-5, the V gene TRBV5-6; absent DNA, TCRdb's TRBD1 call cannot be checked. The germline gives CDR1 SGHDT, CDR2 YYEEEE. This CDR3 is built from 16 residues. The CDR3 loop is CASSLNSGQHPGTQHF.

J is TRBJ2-3 and V is TRBV20-1; TCRdb designates TRBD1, a call that cannot be tested without DNA. Germline values: CDR1 DFQATT, CDR2 SNEGSKA (reference sequence). This CDR3 region has 15 residues. CDR3 sequence reads: CSAIRSAGGTDTQYF.

The chain employs TRBV20-1 and TRBJ2-3; TCRdb's D call, TRBD1, is unchecked because there is no DNA. This CDR3 is built from 15 residues. CDR1 is DFQATT and CDR2 is SNEGSKA in the germline V gene (reference sequence). Here the CDR3 reads CSARDQDRLTDTQYF.

The rearrangement links TRBV7-2 to TRBJ2-5; there is no DNA to check the TCRdb D call of TRBD2. The germline V gene encodes CDR1 SGHTA and CDR2 FQGNSA. The CDR3 runs 15 residues. CDR3 in amino acids: CASSLTTGLQETQYF.

J is TRBJ2-5 and V is TRBV9; TCRdb picks TRBD2, but there is no DNA to check that call. CDR3 size: 16 residues. The germline gives CDR1 SGDLS, CDR2 YYNGEE. This chain's CDR3 is CASSVAGGVGIETQYF. Full variable domain (rest looked up from reference TRBV9 and TRBJ2-5): DSGVTQTPKHLITATGQRVTLRCSPRSGDLSVYWYQQSLDQGLQFLIQYYNGEERAKGNILERFSAQQFPDLHSELNLSSLELGDSALYFCASSVAGGVGIETQYFGPGTRLLVL.

The chain employs TRBV3-1 and TRBJ2-1; no DNA is available, so the TRBD2 call from TCRdb remains unchecked. CDR1 and CDR2 (germline): LGHDT, YNNKEL (reference sequence). The CDR3 contains 11 residues. CDR3 sequence reads: CVSGQNNEQFF.

The chain carries TRBV7-3 and TRBJ2-7; TCRdb gives TRBD2 as the D gene, but with no DNA this cannot be confirmed. The germline gives CDR1 SGHTA, CDR2 FQGTGA. The CDR3 covers 15 residues. CDR3 sequence: CASSQGAGGKYEQYF.

The rearrangement uses TRBV4-1 and TRBJ1-6; without DNA, the TCRdb call of TRBD1 cannot be checked. Germline-derived CDR1 and CDR2 are MGHRA and YSYEKL. This CDR3 region has 14 residues. The CDR3 protein is CASSQDSGSTPLHF.

The chain has TRBV20-1 and TRBJ2-1. This CDR3 is built from 13 residues. Germline V gene lookup returns CDR1 DFQATT and CDR2 SNEGSKA (reference sequence). CDR3 in amino acids: CSAPLEIGREQFF.

The chain joins TRBV4-1 to TRBJ2-5; absent DNA, TCRdb's TRBD1 call cannot be checked. Germline V gene lookup returns CDR1 MGHRA and CDR2 YSYEKL. The CDR3 has 15 amino acids. The CDR3 sequence is CASSPLPGGQETQYF.

The gene calls are TRBV18 and TRBJ1-6. Per germline, CDR1 KGHSH and CDR2 LQKENI. CDR3 length: 11 amino acids. The CDR3 is CASGVNSPLHF. The variable domain in full, completed from reference TRBV18 and TRBJ1-6, reads NAGVMQNPRHLVRRRGQEARLRCSPMKGHSHVYWYRQLPEEGLKFMVYLQKENIIDESGMPKERFSAEFPKEGPSILRIQQVVRGDSAAYFCASGVNSPLHFGNGTRLTVT.

The gene calls are TRBV7-9 and TRBJ1-2; TCRdb reports TRBD1, a call that lacks DNA to check it against. CDR3 length: 17 residues. Germline-derived CDR1 and CDR2 are SEHNR and FQNEAQ (reference sequence). This CDR3 reads CASSAGGTYRDVYGYTF. The full variable domain, rest sourced from reference TRBV7-9 and TRBJ1-2, is DTGVSQNPRHKITKRGQNVTFRCDPISEHNRLYWYRQTLGQGPEFLTYFQNEAQLEKSRLLSDRFSAERPKGSFSTLEIQRTEQGDSAMYLCASSAGGTYRDVYGYTFGSGTRLTVV.

The gene calls are TRBV29-1 and TRBJ2-1; TCRdb gives TRBD2 as the D gene, but with no DNA this cannot be confirmed. CDR3 length: 15 residues. The germline V gene encodes CDR1 SQVTM and CDR2 ANQGSEA. The CDR3 loop is CSVDGTSGVYNEQFF.

The rearrangement links TRBV12-3 or TRBV12-4 to TRBJ2-1; the D call from TCRdb, TRBD2, cannot be confirmed without DNA. CDR3 length: 17 amino acids. CDR3 amino acids: CASSRDAGTSGNNEQFF.

The rearrangement links TRBV3-1 to TRBJ2-3; absent DNA, TCRdb's TRBD2 call cannot be checked. The CDR3 consists of 15 residues. Germline assignment: CDR1 LGHDT and CDR2 YNNKEL (reference sequence). The CDR3 loop reads CASSQGAAPGDTQYF.

The gene calls are TRBV27 and TRBJ2-1; TCRdb proposes TRBD2, but this gene call is untestable without DNA. This CDR3 has 16 residues. The germline V gene encodes CDR1 MNHEY and CDR2 SMNVEV (reference sequence). CDR3 sequence: CASNPLSVAGGSEQFF.

The chain recombines TRBV12-3 or TRBV12-4 with TRBJ2-1; TCRdb names TRBD2, which stays unverified in the absence of DNA. The CDR3 sequence is 15 residues long. CDR3 in amino acids: CASSFPSGQRDEQFF.

V is TRBV3-1 and J is TRBJ1-6. Per the germline V gene, CDR1 is LGHDT and CDR2 is YNNKEL (reference sequence). This CDR3 region has 15 residues. The CDR3 reads CATRRGNRDNSPLHF.

This chain uses TRBV7-8 with TRBJ2-7. The CDR3 extends over 15 amino acids. Germline CDR1 reads SGHVS; CDR2 reads FQNEAQ. The CDR3 spells CASSLDYQVTYEQYF.